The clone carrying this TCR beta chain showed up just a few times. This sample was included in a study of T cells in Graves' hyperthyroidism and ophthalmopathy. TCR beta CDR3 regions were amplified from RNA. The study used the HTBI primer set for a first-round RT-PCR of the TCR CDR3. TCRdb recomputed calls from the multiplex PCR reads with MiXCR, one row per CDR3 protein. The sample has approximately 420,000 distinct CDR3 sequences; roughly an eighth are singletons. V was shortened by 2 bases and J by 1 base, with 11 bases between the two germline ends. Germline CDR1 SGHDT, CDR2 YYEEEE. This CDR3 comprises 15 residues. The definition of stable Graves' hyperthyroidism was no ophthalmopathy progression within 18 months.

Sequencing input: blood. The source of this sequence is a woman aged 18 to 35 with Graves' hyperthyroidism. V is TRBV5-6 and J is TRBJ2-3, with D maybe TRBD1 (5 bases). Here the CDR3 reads CASSFYGRGTDTQYF. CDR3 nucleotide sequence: TGTGCCAGCAGCTTCTACGGCAGGGGCACAGATACGCAGTATTTT.